This entry describes one TCR beta chain. This sample was included in a study of blood T cell repertoires in COVID-19. The data were produced by immunoSEQ multiplex PCR, yet TCRdb's version contains in-frame clones alone and is incomplete. The sample yields about 180,000 clones, roughly 86% seen once. The source material was peripheral blood. The TCR was taken from a woman in her forties or fifties with acute or convalescent COVID-19.

The CDR3 region is CASSPQPGRETQYF. DNA for the CDR3: TGTGCCAGCAGCCCCCAGCCGGGAAGAGAGACCCAGTACTTC. The V and J genes are TRBV7-8 and TRBJ2-5; maybe TRBD2 (5 bases). The germline V gene encodes CDR1 SGHVS and CDR2 FQNEAQ. Trimming shortened V by 5 bases and J by 4 bases, and 14 bases separated the two germline ends. This CDR3 is 14 amino acids long.